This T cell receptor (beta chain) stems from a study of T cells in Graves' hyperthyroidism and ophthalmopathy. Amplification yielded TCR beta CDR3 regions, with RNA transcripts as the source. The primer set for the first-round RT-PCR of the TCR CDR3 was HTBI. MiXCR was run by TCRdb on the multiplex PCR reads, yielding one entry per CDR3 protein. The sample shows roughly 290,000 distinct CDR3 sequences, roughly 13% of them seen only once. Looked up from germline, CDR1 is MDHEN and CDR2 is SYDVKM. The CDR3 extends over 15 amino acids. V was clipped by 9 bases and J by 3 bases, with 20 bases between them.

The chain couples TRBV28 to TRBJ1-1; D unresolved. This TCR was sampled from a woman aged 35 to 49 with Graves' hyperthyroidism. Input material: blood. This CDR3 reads CASSQSRSSHTEAFF. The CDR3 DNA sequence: TGTGCCAGTAGCCAGAGTAGGAGCAGCCACACTGAAGCTTTCTTT.